Each of the 7 T cell receptor beta chains below was sequenced from the same sample in a study of blood T cell repertoires in COVID-19. The data were produced by immunoSEQ multiplex PCR, yet TCRdb's version contains in-frame clones alone and is incomplete. The table shows about 400,000 clones, with more than 70% occurring only once. Sequenced input: PBMCs or T cells enriched from blood (not recorded which). These receptors all come from a man aged 40-49 years in a cohort exposed to, infected with or recovered from COVID-19 (not recorded which).

This clone appeared a single time. The rearrangement links TRBV7-2 to TRBJ2-7; 11 bases are shared with TRBD1. Losses at the gene ends were 5 bases for V and 2 bases for J; bases not matched to a gene: 8. This CDR3 region has 16 residues. The germline CDR1 and CDR2 sequences are SGHTA and FQGNSA. The CDR3, as DNA: TGTGCCAGCAGCCGTGGCGGGGGACAGGGGGCCTACGAGCAGTACTTC. Translation: CASSRGGGQGAYEQYF.

The rearrangement links TRBV3-1 (or the pseudogene TRBV3-2) to TRBJ2-4; 8 bases agree with TRBD2. The CDR3 runs 19 residues. Looked up from germline, CDR1 is LGHDT and CDR2 is YNNKEL (reference sequence). After removal of 4 bases from V and 3 bases from J, the junction contained 17 bases not matched to a gene. The CDR3 DNA reads TGTGCCAGCAGCCCCTCCCGGGGTAGCGGGACTAGGGGCAAAAACATTCAGTACTTC. Translation: CASSPSRGSGTRGKNIQYF.

The chain is built from TRBV18 and TRBJ1-4; no clear D. Germline loops: CDR1 KGHSH, CDR2 LQKENI. The CDR3 covers 14 residues. V gave up 1 base and J gave up 6 bases, with 9 bases separating them. CDR3 DNA sequence: TGTGCCAGCTCACCACAGAGTCTCGATGAAAAACTGTTTTTT. This translates into CASSPQSLDEKLFF.

V is TRBV3-1 (or the pseudogene TRBV3-2) and J is TRBJ2-3; TRBD2 aligns across 13 bases. V dropped 4 bases and J dropped 8; count of bases not matched to a gene: 6. CDR1 and CDR2 from the germline V gene are LGHDT and YNNKEL (reference sequence). This CDR3 region has 15 residues. In DNA form, the CDR3 reads TGTGCCAGCAGCCGATTACTAGCGGGAGGGCCTACGCAGTATTTT. It codes for CASSRLLAGGPTQYF.

This chain uses TRBV30 with TRBJ2-7; 7 nucleotides agree with TRBD1. Germline V CDR1 and CDR2: GTSNPN, SVGIG (reference sequence). V lost 4 bases, J lost 3 bases, and 6 bases stayed unmatched. The length of the CDR3 is 13 residues. CDR3 coding DNA: TGTGCCTGGACTACGGGACAGCTCTACGAGCAGTACTTC. This translates into CAWTTGQLYEQYF.

The V gene is TRBV6-5, the J gene TRBJ2-7, with 9 bases lining up with TRBD1. CDR3 length equals 14 residues. Germline-derived CDR1 and CDR2 are MNHEY and SVGAGI. V lost 7 bases, J lost 4 bases, and 8 bases stayed unmatched. Written as DNA, the CDR3 is TGTGCCAGCATTAAGACAGGGGGACAGTACGAGCAGTACTTC. Translation: CASIKTGGQYEQYF.

This sequence joins TRBV7-2 and TRBJ1-5; D possibly corresponds to TRBD1 (6 bases). The CDR3 covers 18 residues. The V and J ends lost 3 bases and 0 bases respectively, with 18 bases between them. CDR1 and CDR2 from the germline V gene are SGHTA and FQGNSA. CDR3 residues: CASSLPRQAIYSNQPQHF. The DNA for the CDR3 is TGTGCCAGCAGCTTGCCCCGACAGGCCATTTATAGCAATCAGCCCCAGCATTTT. Filled out from reference TRBV7-2 and TRBJ1-5, the complete variable domain reads GAGVSQSPSNKVTEKGKDVELRCDPISGHTALYWYRQSLGQGLEFLIYFQGNSAPDKSGLPSDRFSAERTGGSVSTLTIQRTQQEDSAVYLCASSLPRQAIYSNQPQHFGDGTRLSIL.